What follows are 8 T cell receptor beta chains derived from one specimen sequenced in a study of blood T cells in healthy people across ages. Next came a second PCR, run for about 7 to 12 cycles, which used a sample-barcoded 5' primer along with a J-beta primer mix. Using its own MiXCR run on the 5' RACE reads, TCRdb lists one record per CDR3 protein. The sample holds 1.2 million to 1.5 million distinct CDR3 sequences, roughly 45% seen once. The sequenced sample consisted of blood. All receptors derive from a woman younger than 35 in good health.

This rearrangement joins TRBV4-1 to TRBJ1-2, with a weak D call TRBD1 (5 bases). V was pared by 2 bases and J by 2 bases, with 9 bases between. Germline V gene lookup returns CDR1 MGHRA and CDR2 YSYEKL. The CDR3 covers 14 residues. CDR3 protein: CASSQQGLNYGYTF. For the CDR3, the DNA is TGCGCCAGCAGCCAACAGGGTCTAAACTATGGCTACACCTTC.

This chain connects TRBV5-1 to TRBJ2-1; D is perhaps TRBD1 or TRBD2 (5 bases each). Germline V gene sequence: CDR1 SGHRS, CDR2 YFSETQ. The CDR3 has 14 amino acids. The V gene lost 5 bases and the J gene lost 8 bases, with 17 bases spanning the gap. CDR3 residues: CASSLRETIDEQFF. CDR3 bases: TGCGCCAGCAGTCTCAGGGAGACTATCGATGAGCAGTTCTTC.

This clonotype was seen only a few times. The chain is built from TRBV27 and TRBJ2-6, with D uncertain. V was pared by 1 base and J by 1 base, with 5 bases between. This CDR3 contains 15 residues. Germline V gene sequence: CDR1 MNHEY, CDR2 SMNVEV (reference sequence). CDR3 sequence (DNA): TGTGCCAGCAGTTTATGGAAGTCTGGGGCCAACGTCCTGACTTTC. Encoded protein: CASSLWKSGANVLTF.

This clonotype has only a few counts. The chain uses TRBV12-3 or TRBV12-4 and TRBJ2-7; no clear D. The V end lost 3 bases, the J end lost 6 bases, and 15 bases lay between the germline ends. This CDR3 comprises 14 residues. The DNA of the CDR3 is TGTGCCAGCAGTTTGGCACAGAGGCAAGGCGAGCAGTACTTC. It codes for CASSLAQRQGEQYF.

This chain connects TRBV4-1 to TRBJ2-2; no clear D gene. The germline V gene has CDR1 MGHRA and CDR2 YSYEKL. The CDR3 sequence is 15 residues long. V was clipped by 4 bases and J by 5 bases, with 14 bases between them. The CDR3 DNA sequence: TGCGCCAGCAGCCCTCGAACCGAGAAGACCGGGGAGCTGTTTTTT. It specifies CASSPRTEKTGELFF.

This clonotype was seen repeatedly, ten times or more. This sequence joins TRBV18 and TRBJ2-5, with D perhaps given as TRBD1 or TRBD2 (5 bases each). Germline V CDR1 and CDR2: KGHSH, LQKENI. The CDR3 spans 13 residues. Between the trimmed V and J ends, which lost 8 bases and 2 bases, there was a span of 12 bases. The CDR3 sequence: CASSPGAQETQYF. CDR3 nucleotides: TGTGCCAGCAGCCCCGGGGCGCAAGAGACCCAGTACTTC. The whole variable domain, remainder taken from reference TRBV18 and TRBJ2-5, is NAGVMQNPRHLVRRRGQEARLRCSPMKGHSHVYWYRQLPEEGLKFMVYLQKENIIDESGMPKERFSAEFPKEGPSILRIQQVVRGDSAAYFCASSPGAQETQYFGPGTRLLVL.

V gene TRBV2 combines with J gene TRBJ2-6, with D hard to call. Trimming removed 2 bases from V and 2 bases from J, with 7 bases in between. The germline V gene encodes CDR1 SNHLY and CDR2 FYNNEI. The CDR3 sequence is 15 residues long. The DNA for the CDR3 is TGTGCCAGCAGTGAAATGGGTGCTGGGGCCAACGTCCTGACTTTC. Amino acid sequence: CASSEMGAGANVLTF.

This chain joins TRBV20-1 and TRBJ1-2, with 8 bases identical to TRBD1. The CDR3 spans 13 residues. Unmatched junction bases numbered 6, after V lost 1 base and J lost 8 bases. Germline V CDR1 and CDR2: DFQATT, SNEGSKA (reference sequence). CDR3 region: CSARAQGVEGYTF. As DNA, the CDR3 is TGCAGTGCTAGAGCACAGGGGGTTGAGGGCTACACCTTC.